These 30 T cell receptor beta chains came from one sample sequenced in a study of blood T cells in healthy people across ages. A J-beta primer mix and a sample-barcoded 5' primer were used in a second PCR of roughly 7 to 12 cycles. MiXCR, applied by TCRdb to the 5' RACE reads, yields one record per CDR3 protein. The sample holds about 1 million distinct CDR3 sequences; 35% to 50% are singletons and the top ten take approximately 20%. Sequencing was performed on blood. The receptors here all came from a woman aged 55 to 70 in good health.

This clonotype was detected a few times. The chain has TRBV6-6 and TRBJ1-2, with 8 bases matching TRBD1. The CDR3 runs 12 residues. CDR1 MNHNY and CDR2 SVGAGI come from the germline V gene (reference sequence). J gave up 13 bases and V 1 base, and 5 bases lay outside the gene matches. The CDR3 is CASSYLTGECTF. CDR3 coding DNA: TGTGCCAGCAGTTACTTGACAGGGGAATGCACCTTC.

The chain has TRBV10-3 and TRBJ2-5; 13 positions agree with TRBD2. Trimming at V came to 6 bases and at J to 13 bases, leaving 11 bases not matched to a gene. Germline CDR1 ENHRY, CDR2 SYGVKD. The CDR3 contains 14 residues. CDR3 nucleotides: TGTGCCATCAGCTACGGACTAGCGGGAGAGACGACGTACTTC. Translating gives CAISYGLAGETTYF.

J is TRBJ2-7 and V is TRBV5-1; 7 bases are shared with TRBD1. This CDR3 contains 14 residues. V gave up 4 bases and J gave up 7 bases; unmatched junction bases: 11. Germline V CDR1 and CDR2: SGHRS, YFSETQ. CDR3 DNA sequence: TGCGCCAGCAGCATCGGACAGGTACAGGAAGAGCAGTACTTC. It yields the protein CASSIGQVQEEQYF.

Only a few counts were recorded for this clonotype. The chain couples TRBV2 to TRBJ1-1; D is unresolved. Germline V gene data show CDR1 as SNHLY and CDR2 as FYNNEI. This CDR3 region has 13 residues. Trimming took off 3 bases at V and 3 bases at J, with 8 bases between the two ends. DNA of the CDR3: TGTGCCAGCAGTGAGAGGGAGTACACTGAAGCTTTCTTT. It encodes CASSEREYTEAFF.

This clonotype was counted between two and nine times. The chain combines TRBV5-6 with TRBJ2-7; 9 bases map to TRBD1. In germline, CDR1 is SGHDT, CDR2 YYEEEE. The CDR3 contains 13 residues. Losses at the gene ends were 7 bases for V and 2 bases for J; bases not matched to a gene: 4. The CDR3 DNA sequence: TGTGCCAGCTGGAGACAGGGGGCCTACGAGCAGTACTTC. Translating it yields CASWRQGAYEQYF.

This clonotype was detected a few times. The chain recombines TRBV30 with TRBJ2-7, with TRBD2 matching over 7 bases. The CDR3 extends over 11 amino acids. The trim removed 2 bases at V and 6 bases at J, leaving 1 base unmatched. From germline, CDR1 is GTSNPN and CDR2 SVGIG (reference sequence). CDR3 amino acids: CAWSPGGEQYF. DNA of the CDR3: TGTGCCTGGAGTCCGGGAGGCGAGCAGTACTTC.

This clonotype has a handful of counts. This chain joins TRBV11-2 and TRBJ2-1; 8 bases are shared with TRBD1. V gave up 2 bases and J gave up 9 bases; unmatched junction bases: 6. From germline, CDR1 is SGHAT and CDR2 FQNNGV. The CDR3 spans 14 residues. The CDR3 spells CASSLPQGAREQFF. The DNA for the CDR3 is TGTGCCAGCAGCTTACCCCAGGGGGCTCGTGAGCAGTTCTTC.

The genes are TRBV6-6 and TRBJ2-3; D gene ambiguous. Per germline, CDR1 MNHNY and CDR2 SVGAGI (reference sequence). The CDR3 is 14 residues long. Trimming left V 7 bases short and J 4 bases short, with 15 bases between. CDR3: CASTGWVSPDTQYF. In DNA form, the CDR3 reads TGTGCCAGCACCGGTTGGGTTAGCCCAGATACGCAGTATTTT.

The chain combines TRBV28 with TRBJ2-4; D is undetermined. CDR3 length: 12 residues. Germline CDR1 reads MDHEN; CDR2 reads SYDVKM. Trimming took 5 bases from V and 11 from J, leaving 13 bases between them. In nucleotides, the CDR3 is TGTGCCAGCAGTGTATCTCCCCACCTTCAGTACTTC. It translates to CASSVSPHLQYF.

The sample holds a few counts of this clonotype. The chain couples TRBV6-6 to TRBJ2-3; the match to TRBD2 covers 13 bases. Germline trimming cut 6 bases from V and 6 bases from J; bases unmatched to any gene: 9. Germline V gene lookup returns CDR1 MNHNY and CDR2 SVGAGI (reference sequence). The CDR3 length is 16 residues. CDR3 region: CASSLTSGRPSDTQYF. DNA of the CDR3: TGTGCCAGCAGCCTGACTAGCGGGAGGCCCTCCGATACGCAGTATTTT.

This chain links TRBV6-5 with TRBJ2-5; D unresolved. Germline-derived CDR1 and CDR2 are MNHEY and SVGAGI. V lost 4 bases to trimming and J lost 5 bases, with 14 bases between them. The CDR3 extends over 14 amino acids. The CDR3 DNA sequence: TGTGCCAGCAGTTTTGGCCAGCGAGGCGAGACCCAGTACTTC. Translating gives CASSFGQRGETQYF.

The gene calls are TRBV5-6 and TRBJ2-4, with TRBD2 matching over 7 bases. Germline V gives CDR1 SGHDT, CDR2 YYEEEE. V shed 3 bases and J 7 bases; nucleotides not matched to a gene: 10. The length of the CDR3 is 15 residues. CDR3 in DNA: TGTGCCAGCAGCTCATCCATGACTAGCCGTAACATTCAGTACTTC. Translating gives CASSSSMTSRNIQYF. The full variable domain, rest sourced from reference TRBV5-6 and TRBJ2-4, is DAGVTQSPTHLIKTRGQQVTLRCSPKSGHDTVSWYQQALGQGPQFIFQYYEEEERQRGNFPDRFSGHQFPNYSSELNVNALLLGDSALYLCASSSSMTSRNIQYFGAGTRLSVL.

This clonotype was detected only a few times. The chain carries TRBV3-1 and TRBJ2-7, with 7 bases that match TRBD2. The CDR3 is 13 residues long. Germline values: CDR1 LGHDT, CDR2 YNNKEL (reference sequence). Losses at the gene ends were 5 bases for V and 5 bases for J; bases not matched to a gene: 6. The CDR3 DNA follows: TGTGCCAGCAGCAATAGACGGGGGGACGAGCAGTACTTC. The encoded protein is CASSNRRGDEQYF.

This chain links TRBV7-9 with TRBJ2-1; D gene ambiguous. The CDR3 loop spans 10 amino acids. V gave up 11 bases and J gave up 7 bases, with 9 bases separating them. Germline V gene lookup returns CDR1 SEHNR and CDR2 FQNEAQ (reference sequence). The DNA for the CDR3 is TGTGCCTGGAGAGGTAATGAGCAGTTCTTC. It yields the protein CAWRGNEQFF.

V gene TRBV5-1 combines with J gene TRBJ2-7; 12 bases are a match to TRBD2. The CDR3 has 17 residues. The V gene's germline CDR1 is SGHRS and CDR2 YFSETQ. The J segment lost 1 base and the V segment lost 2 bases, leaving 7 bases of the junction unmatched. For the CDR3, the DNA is TGCGCCAGCAGCTTAGGACTAGCGGGACCAACATCCTACGAGCAGTACTTC. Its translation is CASSLGLAGPTSYEQYF.

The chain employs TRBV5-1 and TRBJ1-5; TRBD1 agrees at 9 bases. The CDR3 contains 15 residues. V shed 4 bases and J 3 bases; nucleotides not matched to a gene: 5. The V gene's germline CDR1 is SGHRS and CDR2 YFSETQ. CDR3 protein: CASSTGTGFNQPQHF. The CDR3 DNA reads TGCGCCAGCAGCACCGGGACAGGGTTCAATCAGCCCCAGCATTTT.

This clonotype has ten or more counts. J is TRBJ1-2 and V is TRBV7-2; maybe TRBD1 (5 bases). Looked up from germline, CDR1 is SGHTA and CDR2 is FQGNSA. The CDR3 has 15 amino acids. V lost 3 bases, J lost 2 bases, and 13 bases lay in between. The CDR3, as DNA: TGTGCCAGCAGCTTGGGGGGAGCCATCAACTATGGCTACACCTTC. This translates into CASSLGGAINYGYTF.

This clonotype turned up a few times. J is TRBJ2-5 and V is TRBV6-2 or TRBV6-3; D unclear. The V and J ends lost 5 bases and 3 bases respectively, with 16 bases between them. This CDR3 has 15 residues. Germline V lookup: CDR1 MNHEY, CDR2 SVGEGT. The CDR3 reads CASSPPGGSKETQYF. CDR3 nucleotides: TGTGCCAGCAGTCCTCCAGGCGGTAGCAAAGAGACCCAGTACTTC.

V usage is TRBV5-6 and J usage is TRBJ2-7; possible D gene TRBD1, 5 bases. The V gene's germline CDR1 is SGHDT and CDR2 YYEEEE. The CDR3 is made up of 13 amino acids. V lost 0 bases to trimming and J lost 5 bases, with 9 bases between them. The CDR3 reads CASSLAAGHEQYF. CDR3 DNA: TGTGCCAGCAGCTTGGCGGCAGGGCACGAGCAGTACTTC.

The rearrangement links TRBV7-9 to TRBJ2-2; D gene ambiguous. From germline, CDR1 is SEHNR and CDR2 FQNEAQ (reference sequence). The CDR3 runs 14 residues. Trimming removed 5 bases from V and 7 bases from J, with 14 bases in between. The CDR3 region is CASSPTPTSGELFF. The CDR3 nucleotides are TGTGCCAGCAGCCCTACCCCCACGAGCGGGGAGCTGTTTTTT.

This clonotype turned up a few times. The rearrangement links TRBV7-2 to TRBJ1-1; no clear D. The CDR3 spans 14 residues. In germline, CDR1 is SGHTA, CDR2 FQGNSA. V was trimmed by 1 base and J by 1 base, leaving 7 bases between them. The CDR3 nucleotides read TGTGCCAGCAGCTTAGTTCCCGGGAACACTGAAGCTTTCTTT. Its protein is CASSLVPGNTEAFF.

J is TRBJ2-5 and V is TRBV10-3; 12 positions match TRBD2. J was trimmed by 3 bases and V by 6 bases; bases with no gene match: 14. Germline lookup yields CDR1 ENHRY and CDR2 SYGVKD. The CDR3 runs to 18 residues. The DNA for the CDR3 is TGTGCCATCAGCAATGGACTAGCGGGGAGGCTTTTTAAAGAGACCCAGTACTTC. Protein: CAISNGLAGRLFKETQYF.

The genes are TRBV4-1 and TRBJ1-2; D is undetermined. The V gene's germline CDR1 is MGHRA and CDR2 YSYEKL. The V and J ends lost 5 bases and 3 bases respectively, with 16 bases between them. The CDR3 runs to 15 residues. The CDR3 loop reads CASSSRDPVDYGYTF. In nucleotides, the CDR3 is TGCGCCAGCAGCTCCCGGGATCCGGTCGACTATGGCTACACCTTC.

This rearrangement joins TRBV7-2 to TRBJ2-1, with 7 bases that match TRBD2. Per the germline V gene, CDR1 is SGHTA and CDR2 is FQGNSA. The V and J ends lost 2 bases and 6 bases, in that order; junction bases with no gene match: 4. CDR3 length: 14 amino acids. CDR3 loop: CASSLSGNGNEQFF. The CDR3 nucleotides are TGTGCCAGCAGCTTAAGCGGGAATGGCAATGAGCAGTTCTTC.

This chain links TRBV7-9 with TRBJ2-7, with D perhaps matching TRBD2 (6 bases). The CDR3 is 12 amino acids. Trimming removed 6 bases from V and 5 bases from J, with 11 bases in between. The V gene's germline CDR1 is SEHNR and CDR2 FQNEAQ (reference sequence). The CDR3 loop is CASRGGINEQYF. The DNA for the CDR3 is TGTGCCAGCAGGGGCGGGATCAACGAGCAGTACTTC.

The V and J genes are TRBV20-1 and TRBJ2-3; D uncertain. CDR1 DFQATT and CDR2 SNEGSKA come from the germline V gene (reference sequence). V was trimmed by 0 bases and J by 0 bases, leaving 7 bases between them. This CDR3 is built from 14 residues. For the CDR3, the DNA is TGCAGTGCTAGAGATCCCAGAAGCACAGATACGCAGTATTTT. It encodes CSARDPRSTDTQYF.

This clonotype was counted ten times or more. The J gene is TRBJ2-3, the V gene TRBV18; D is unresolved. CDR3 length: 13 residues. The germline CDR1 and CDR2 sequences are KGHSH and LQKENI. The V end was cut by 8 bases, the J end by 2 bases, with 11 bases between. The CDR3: CASSPRVTDTQYF. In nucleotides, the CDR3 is TGTGCCAGCAGCCCACGAGTCACAGATACGCAGTATTTT.

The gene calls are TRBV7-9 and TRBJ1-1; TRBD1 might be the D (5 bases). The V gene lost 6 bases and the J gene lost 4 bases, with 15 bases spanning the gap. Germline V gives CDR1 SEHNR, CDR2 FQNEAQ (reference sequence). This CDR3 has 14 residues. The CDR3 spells CASRPGGGTTEAFF. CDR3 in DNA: TGTGCCAGCAGACCTGGGGGTGGTACCACTGAAGCTTTCTTT.

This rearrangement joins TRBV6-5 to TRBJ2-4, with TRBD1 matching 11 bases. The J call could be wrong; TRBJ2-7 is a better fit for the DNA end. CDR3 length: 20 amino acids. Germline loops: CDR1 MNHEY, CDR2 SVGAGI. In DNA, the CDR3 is TGTGCCAGCAGTTACGGTACTGGGACAGGGGGAAAGCGAGGGATTTACGAGCAGTACTTC. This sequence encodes CASSYGTGTGGKRGIYEQYF.

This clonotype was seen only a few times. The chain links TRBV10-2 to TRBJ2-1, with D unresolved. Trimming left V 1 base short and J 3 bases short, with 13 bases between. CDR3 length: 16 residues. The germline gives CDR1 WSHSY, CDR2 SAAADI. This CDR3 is CASSEYSGKSYNEQFF. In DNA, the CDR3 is TGCGCCAGCAGTGAGTATTCGGGCAAGAGCTACAATGAGCAGTTCTTC.